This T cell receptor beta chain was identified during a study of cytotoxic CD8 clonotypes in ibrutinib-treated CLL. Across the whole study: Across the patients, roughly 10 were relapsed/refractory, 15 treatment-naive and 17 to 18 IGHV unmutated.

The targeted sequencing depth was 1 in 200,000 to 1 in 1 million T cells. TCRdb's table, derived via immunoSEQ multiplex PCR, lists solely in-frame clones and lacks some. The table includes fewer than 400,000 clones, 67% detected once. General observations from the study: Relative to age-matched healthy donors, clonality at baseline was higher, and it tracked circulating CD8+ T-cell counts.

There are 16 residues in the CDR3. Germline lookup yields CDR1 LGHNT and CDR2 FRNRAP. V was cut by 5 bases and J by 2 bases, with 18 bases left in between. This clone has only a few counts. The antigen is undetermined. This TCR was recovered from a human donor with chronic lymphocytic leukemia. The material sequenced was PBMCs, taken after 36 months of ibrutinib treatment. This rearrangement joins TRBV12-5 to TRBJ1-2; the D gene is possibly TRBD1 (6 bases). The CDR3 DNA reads TGTGCTAGTGGTCTCGTTCCGGGACACAAGAACTATGGCTACACCTTC. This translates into CASGLVPGHKNYGYTF.